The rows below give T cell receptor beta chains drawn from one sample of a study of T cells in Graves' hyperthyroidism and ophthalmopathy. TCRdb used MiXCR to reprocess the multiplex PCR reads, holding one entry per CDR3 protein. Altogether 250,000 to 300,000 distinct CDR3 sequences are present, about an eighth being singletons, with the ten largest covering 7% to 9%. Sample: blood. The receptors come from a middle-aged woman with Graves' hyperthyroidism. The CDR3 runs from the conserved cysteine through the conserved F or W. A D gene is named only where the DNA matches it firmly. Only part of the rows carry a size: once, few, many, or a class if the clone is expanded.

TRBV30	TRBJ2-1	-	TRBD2	CAWSRTSGNEQFF	TGTGCCTGGAGCCGGACTAGCGGTAATGAGCAGTTCTTC
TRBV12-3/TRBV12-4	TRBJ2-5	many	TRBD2	CASSLGTSGSVTQYF	TGTGCCAGCAGTTTAGGGACTAGCGGGAGTGTGACCCAGTACTTC
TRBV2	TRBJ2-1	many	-	CASSEPPGPNEQFF	TGTGCCAGCAGTGAACCTCCCGGGCCCAATGAGCAGTTCTTC
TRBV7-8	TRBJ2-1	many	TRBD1	CASSPPGGGSYNEQFF	TGTGCCAGCAGCCCACCAGGGGGTGGGTCCTACAATGAGCAGTTCTTC
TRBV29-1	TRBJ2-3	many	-	CSVAETGDTQYF	TGCAGCGTCGCCGAGACAGGTGATACGCAGTATTTT
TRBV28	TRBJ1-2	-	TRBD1	CASRTGTGQGYTF	TGTGCCAGCAGAACCGGGACAGGGCAGGGCTACACCTTC
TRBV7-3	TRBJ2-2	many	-	CASSSSRGGTGELFF	TGTGCCAGCAGCTCTTCTAGGGGGGGCACCGGGGAGCTGTTTTTT
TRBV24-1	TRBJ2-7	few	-	CATQGREGEQYF	TGTGCCACTCAGGGCAGGGAAGGGGAGCAGTACTTC
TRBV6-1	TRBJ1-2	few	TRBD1	CASRLRTGLYGYTF	TGTGCCAGCAGACTAAGGACAGGCCTCTATGGCTACACCTTC
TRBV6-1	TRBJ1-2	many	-	CASSSRTQVANYGYTF	TGTGCCAGCAGTTCCAGGACCCAAGTGGCTAACTATGGCTACACCTTC
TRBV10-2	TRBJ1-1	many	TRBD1	CASRQGAGTEAFF	TGCGCCAGCAGACAGGGGGCCGGGACTGAAGCTTTCTTT
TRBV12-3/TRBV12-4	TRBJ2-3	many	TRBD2	CASSPWTSGRGDTQYF	TGTGCCAGCAGCCCCTGGACTAGCGGGAGGGGGGATACGCAGTATTTT
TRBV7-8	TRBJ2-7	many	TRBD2	CASSFPPPWTSGIISYEQYF	TGTGCCAGCAGCTTTCCCCCTCCGTGGACTAGCGGGATTATTAGTTACGAGCAGTACTTC
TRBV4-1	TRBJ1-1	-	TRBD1	CASSQAGQGVTEAFF	TGCGCCAGCAGCCAAGCCGGACAGGGGGTCACTGAAGCTTTCTTT
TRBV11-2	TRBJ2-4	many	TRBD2	CASSMTSGMRAKNIQYF	TGTGCCAGCAGCATGACTAGCGGGATGAGAGCCAAAAACATTCAGTACTTC
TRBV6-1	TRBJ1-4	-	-	CASSYIGGTTNEKLFF	TGTGCCAGCAGTTACATAGGGGGAACAACTAATGAAAAACTGTTTTTT
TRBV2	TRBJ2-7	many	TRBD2	CASSEGLAGGGYEQYF	TGTGCCAGCAGTGAAGGTCTAGCGGGAGGCGGCTACGAGCAGTACTTC
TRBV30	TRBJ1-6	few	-	CAWSVSQMIPLHF	TGTGCCTGGAGTGTATCCCAGATGATACCCCTCCACTTT
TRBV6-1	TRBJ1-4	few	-	CASSEARTRGEKLFF	TGTGCCAGCAGTGAAGCCCGGACTCGAGGTGAAAAACTGTTTTTT
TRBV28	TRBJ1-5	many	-	CASSLLGDGQPQHF	TGTGCCAGCAGTTTATTGGGAGATGGTCAGCCCCAGCATTTT
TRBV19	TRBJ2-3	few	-	CASSPPTCYTQYF	TGTGCCAGTAGTCCCCCGACATGTTATACGCAGTATTTT
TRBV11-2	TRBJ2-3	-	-	CASRPFSSRALSDTQYF	TGTGCCAGCAGACCATTTAGTAGCAGGGCTCTTAGTGATACGCAGTATTTT
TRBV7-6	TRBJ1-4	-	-	CASSLGQGLDEKLFF	TGTGCCAGCAGCTTAGGGCAGGGATTGGATGAAAAACTGTTTTTT
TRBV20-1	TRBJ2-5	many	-	CSAVTGLQETQYF	TGCAGTGCTGTCACAGGCCTCCAAGAGACCCAGTACTTC
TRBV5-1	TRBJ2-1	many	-	CASSFQGDNEQFF	TGCGCCAGCAGTTTTCAGGGAGACAATGAGCAGTTCTTC
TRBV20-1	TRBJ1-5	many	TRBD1	CSGGQGNQPQHF	TGCAGTGGGGGACAGGGTAATCAGCCCCAGCATTTT
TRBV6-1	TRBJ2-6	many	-	CASRGLGANVLTF	TGTGCCTCGCGGGGCCTCGGGGCCAACGTCCTGACTTTC
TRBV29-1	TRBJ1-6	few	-	CSVVGRSYNSPLHF	TGCAGCGTTGTAGGGCGATCCTATAATTCACCCCTCCACTTT
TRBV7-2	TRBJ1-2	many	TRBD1	CASSSRTGGDYGYTF	TGTGCCAGCAGCTCCCGGACAGGGGGAGATTATGGCTACACCTTC
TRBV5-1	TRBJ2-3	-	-	CASSQDRGATDTQYF	TGCGCCAGCAGCCAAGACAGAGGGGCTACAGATACGCAGTATTTT
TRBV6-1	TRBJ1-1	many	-	CAMKDSGTEAFF	TGTGCCATGAAGGACAGTGGCACTGAAGCTTTCTTT
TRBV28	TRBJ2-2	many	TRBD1	CASNSPGQGTGELFF	TGTGCCAGCAATTCCCCGGGACAGGGCACCGGGGAGCTGTTTTTT
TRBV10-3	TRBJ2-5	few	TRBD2	CAISTAGGETQYF	TGTGCCATCAGCACGGCGGGAGGAGAGACCCAGTACTTC
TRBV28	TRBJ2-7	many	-	CASSRTDGLYEQYF	TGTGCCAGCAGTAGGACAGACGGACTCTACGAGCAGTACTTC
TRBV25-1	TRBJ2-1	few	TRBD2	CASSELLAGDEQFF	TGTGCCAGCAGTGAATTACTAGCGGGCGATGAGCAGTTCTTC
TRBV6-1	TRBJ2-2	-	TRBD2	CASRLAEELFF	TGTGCCAGCAGGCTAGCGGAGGAGCTGTTTTTT
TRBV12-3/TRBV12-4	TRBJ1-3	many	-	CASSFLLGSYGNTIYF	TGTGCCAGCAGTTTTCTTTTGGGGAGCTATGGAAACACCATATATTTT
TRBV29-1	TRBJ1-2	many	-	CSVDQGGYGYTF	TGCAGCGTTGACCAGGGTGGCTATGGCTACACCTTC
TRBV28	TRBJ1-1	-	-	CASSLHNLFTEAFF	TGTGCCAGCAGTTTACACAATTTGTTTACTGAAGCTTTCTTT
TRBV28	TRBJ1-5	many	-	CASSPRDTRSDQPQHF	TGTGCCAGCAGTCCGCGGGACACCCGAAGCGATCAGCCCCAGCATTTT
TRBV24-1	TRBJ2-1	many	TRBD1	CATNSGQGDFEQFF	TGTGCCACCAATAGCGGACAGGGTGACTTTGAGCAGTTCTTC
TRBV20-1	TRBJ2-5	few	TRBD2	CSASPPRLAMGETQYF	TGCAGTGCTTCCCCGCCCCGACTAGCCATGGGGGAGACCCAGTACTTC
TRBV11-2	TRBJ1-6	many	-	CASSPTPGHPLLPLHF	TGTGCCAGCAGCCCAACACCGGGACACCCTTTACTGCCCCTCCACTTT
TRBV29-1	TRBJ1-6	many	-	CSVASSNNSPLHF	TGCAGCGTTGCTTCTAGTAATAATTCACCCCTCCACTTT
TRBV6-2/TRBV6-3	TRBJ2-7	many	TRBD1	CASSAPGQGIYEQYF	TGTGCCAGCAGTGCACCGGGACAGGGGATTTACGAGCAGTACTTC
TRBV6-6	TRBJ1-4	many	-	CASSYSVTALGRKLFF	TGTGCCAGCAGTTACTCGGTCACCGCTTTGGGGCGTAAACTGTTTTTT
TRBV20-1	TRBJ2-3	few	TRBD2	CSARDTLAGADTQYF	TGCAGTGCTAGAGATACACTAGCGGGAGCAGATACGCAGTATTTT
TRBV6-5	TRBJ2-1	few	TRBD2	CASSSRLAGESNEQFF	TGTGCCAGCAGTTCACGACTAGCGGGAGAGTCTAATGAGCAGTTCTTC
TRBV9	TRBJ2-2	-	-	CASTPVAVTGELFF	TGTGCCAGCACCCCGGTGGCTGTCACCGGGGAGCTGTTTTTT
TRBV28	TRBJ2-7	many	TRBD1	CASKDRGAREQYF	TGTGCCAGCAAGGACAGGGGGGCTCGGGAGCAGTACTTC
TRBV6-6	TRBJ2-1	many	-	CASSYSANNEQFF	TGTGCCAGCAGTTACTCCGCCAACAATGAGCAGTTCTTC
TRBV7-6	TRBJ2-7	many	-	CASSSGTGQSSYEQYF	TGTGCCAGCAGCAGCGGGACAGGACAGAGCTCCTACGAGCAGTACTTC
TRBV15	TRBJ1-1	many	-	CATSRFYGEVAFF	TGTGCCACCAGCAGATTTTACGGAGAAGTAGCTTTCTTT
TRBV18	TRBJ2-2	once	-	CASSPPSQNTGELFF	TGTGCCAGCTCACCACCGAGTCAGAACACCGGGGAGCTGTTTTTT
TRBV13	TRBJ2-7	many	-	CASRRAGTPLGEQYF	TGTGCCAGCAGACGGGCCGGGACCCCTCTTGGGGAGCAGTACTTC
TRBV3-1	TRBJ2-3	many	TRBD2	CASSQGLAGDTQYF	TGTGCCAGCAGCCAGGGACTAGCGGGAGATACGCAGTATTTT
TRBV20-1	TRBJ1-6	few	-	CSASQGYYNSPLHF	TGCAGTGCTAGCCAGGGGTACTATAATTCACCCCTCCACTTT